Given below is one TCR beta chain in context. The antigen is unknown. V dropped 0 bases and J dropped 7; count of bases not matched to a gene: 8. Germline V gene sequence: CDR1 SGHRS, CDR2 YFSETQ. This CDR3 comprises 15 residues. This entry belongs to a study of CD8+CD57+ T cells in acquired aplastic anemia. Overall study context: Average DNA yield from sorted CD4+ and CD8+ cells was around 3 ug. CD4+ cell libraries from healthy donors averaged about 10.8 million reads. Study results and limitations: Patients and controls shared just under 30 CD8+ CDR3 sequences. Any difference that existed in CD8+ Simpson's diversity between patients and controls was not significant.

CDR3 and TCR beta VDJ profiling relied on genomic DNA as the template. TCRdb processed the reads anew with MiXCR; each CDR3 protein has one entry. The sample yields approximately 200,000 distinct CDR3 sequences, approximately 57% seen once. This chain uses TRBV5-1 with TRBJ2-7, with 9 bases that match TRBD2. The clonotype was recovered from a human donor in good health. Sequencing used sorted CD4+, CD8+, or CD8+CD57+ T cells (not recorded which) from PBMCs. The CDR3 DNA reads TGCGCCAGCAGCTTGGGTGGCGGGGGGGCCGAAGAGCAGTACTTC. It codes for CASSLGGGGAEEQYF.